The clone carrying this T cell receptor (beta chain) was counted only a few times. Its antigen is as yet unknown. The entry originates in a study of cytomegalovirus exposure and HLA in healthy donors. Looking at the study overall: A prior study identified 90 million to 120 million unique TCR beta sequences from about 180 million T cells. HLA-typed donors were the source of approximately 88 million unique TCRs, which an early data release held.

Trimming removed 8 bases from V and 0 bases from J, with 19 bases in between. Germline V lookup: CDR1 SEHNR, CDR2 FQNEAQ (reference sequence). This CDR3 has 16 amino acids. Primers for the PCR totalled 60 Vbeta and 13 Jbeta. In the study's own analysis: Unique TCR beta chains totaled some 80 million in a later count, with roughly 11 million of them shared. Here immunoSEQ multiplex PCR was the method, and the copy in TCRdb shows in-frame clones only, minus some. Clonal size and the V and J genes are those of that table, whereas D and trimming came from the DNA. The sample contains 180,000 or so clones, roughly three quarters of which appear only once. Points from the study as a whole: V- and J-gene trimming of TCR beta was linked (in a later analysis) to a missense DCLRE1C variant.

The sample consisted of PBMCs. The chain has TRBV7-9 and TRBJ1-2; a possible D gene is TRBD1 (5 bases). This receptor was taken from a woman in her thirties in good health and CMV-seropositive. DNA of the CDR3: TGTGCCAGCGTCCAACTAGCGTGGGGGGCTAACTATGGCTACACCTTC. This sequence encodes CASVQLAWGANYGYTF.